Shown below are 18 T cell receptor beta chains from a single sample sequenced in a study of identical twins. One entry per CDR3 protein, called by TCRdb with MiXCR from the 5' RACE reads. This repertoire shows 150,000 or so distinct CDR3 sequences, under 4.5% found once; its top ten account for roughly 8%. Material: memory T cells sorted from blood. The source of these receptors is a man in his late teens or twenties in good health.

The chain joins TRBV5-4 to TRBJ2-5; D perhaps matches TRBD1 (5 bases). Trimming left V 4 bases short and J 6 bases short, with 16 bases between. This CDR3 is built from 14 residues. Germline CDR1 is SGHNT and CDR2 is YYREEE (reference sequence). CDR3 sequence: CASSRWGDVQTQYF. The CDR3 bases are TGTGCCAGCAGCCGTTGGGGCGATGTACAGACCCAGTACTTC.

This clonotype was picked up many times. The rearrangement links TRBV6-2 or TRBV6-3 to TRBJ1-5; D is uncertain. V lost 6 bases and J 0 bases, leaving 12 bases between the germline ends. The CDR3 has 15 amino acids. Germline assignment: CDR1 MNHEY and CDR2 SVGEGT. CDR3 sequence: CASRVAGNSNQPQHF. CDR3 in DNA: TGTGCCAGCAGGGTAGCAGGAAATAGCAATCAGCCCCAGCATTTT.

This clonotype was counted at least ten times. This rearrangement joins TRBV2 to TRBJ2-1, with D possibly TRBD2 on 6 matching bases. The germline V gene has CDR1 SNHLY and CDR2 FYNNEI. Trimming took off 3 bases at V and 9 bases at J, with 24 bases between the two ends. This CDR3 comprises 17 residues. The CDR3 spells CASSDISVLAGRGEQFF. The CDR3 nucleotides read TGTGCCAGCAGTGATATCTCGGTTCTGGCGGGGCGCGGTGAGCAGTTCTTC.

The CDR3: CASSSTATSGYNEQFF. CDR3 coding DNA: TGTGCCAGCAGCTCGACGGCGACTAGCGGCTACAATGAGCAGTTCTTC. This sequence joins TRBV7-2 and TRBJ2-1; 9 bases align to TRBD2. The ends lost 4 bases at V and 3 bases at J; junction bases unmatched: 7. The germline CDR1 and CDR2 sequences are SGHTA and FQGNSA. The CDR3 runs to 16 residues. The full variable domain, in which reference TRBV7-2 and TRBJ2-1 provide the parts outside the CDR3, is GAGVSQSPSNKVTEKGKDVELRCDPISGHTALYWYRQSLGQGLEFLIYFQGNSAPDKSGLPSDRFSAERTGGSVSTLTIQRTQQEDSAVYLCASSSTATSGYNEQFFGPGTRLTVL.

This clonotype was seen at least ten times. CDR3 DNA sequence: TGTGCCAGCAGTTACTTGGGACTAGCGGGCGAAGATGAGCAGTTCTTC. It encodes CASSYLGLAGEDEQFF. The J gene is TRBJ2-1, the V gene TRBV6-2 or TRBV6-3; 12 bases are a match to TRBD2. The CDR3 contains 16 residues. J lost 8 bases, V lost 1 base, and 6 bases had no gene match. CDR1 is MNHEY and CDR2 is SVGEGT in the germline V gene.

A remark on this clonotype: One base away lies a much larger clone, so this may be a sequencing read error. V is TRBV28 and J is TRBJ1-1; possibly TRBD1 for D (6 bases). The germline CDR1 and CDR2 sequences are MDHEN and SYDVKM. The CDR3 length is 13 residues. V was trimmed by 2 bases and J by 3 bases, leaving 7 bases between them. Here the CDR3 reads CASSLGGHTEAFF. Here the CDR3 DNA reads TGTGCCAGCAGTTTAGGGGGGCACACTGAAGCTTTCTTT.

The V gene is TRBV30, the J gene TRBJ1-1; TRBD1 aligns across 7 bases. After removal of 2 bases from V and 5 bases from J, the junction contained 8 bases not matched to a gene. Germline lookup yields CDR1 GTSNPN and CDR2 SVGIG (reference sequence). This CDR3 is 14 amino acids long. DNA of the CDR3: TGTGCCTGGAGTTTGACAGGGCTGGGGACTGAAGCTTTCTTT. Translation: CAWSLTGLGTEAFF.

In this sample, this clonotype turned up many times. This chain joins TRBV5-1 and TRBJ1-4; 8 bases agree with TRBD1. Germline-derived CDR1 and CDR2 are SGHRS and YFSETQ. The CDR3 loop spans 15 amino acids. Trimming removed 2 bases from V and 5 bases from J; junction bases left unmatched: 5. The CDR3 protein is CASSFYGTGNEKLFF. CDR3 coding DNA: TGCGCCAGCAGCTTTTACGGGACAGGCAATGAAAAACTGTTTTTT.

At least ten counts were recorded for this clonotype. This chain joins TRBV6-1 and TRBJ1-5; D is unclear. CDR1 and CDR2 (germline): MNHNS, SASEGT. V was clipped by 9 bases and J by 4 bases, with 7 bases between them. CDR3 size: 11 residues. The CDR3 is CASRLNQPQHF. DNA for the CDR3: TGTGCCAGTAGATTAAATCAGCCCCAGCATTTT.

This clonotype occurred a few times. The chain joins TRBV19 to TRBJ2-1, with 9 bases fitting TRBD1. Germline V gene data show CDR1 as LNHDA and CDR2 as SQIVND (reference sequence). The CDR3 is 15 amino acids. The V gene end was trimmed by 7 bases and the J gene end by 4 bases; junction bases not matched to a gene: 8. CDR3 residues: CASKARQGGYNEQFF. The CDR3 DNA reads as TGTGCCAGTAAGGCGAGACAGGGGGGTTACAATGAGCAGTTCTTC. Supplemented by reference TRBV19 and TRBJ2-1, the full variable domain reads DGGITQSPKYLFRKEGQNVTLSCEQNLNHDAMYWYRQDPGQGLRLIYYSQIVNDFQKGDIAEGYSVSREKKESFPLTVTSAQKNPTAFYLCASKARQGGYNEQFFGPGTRLTVL.

The genes are TRBV20-1 and TRBJ2-4; D might be TRBD1 (5 bases). V lost 0 bases and J 6 bases, leaving 12 bases between the germline ends. The CDR3 is 14 amino acids. Germline V gives CDR1 DFQATT, CDR2 SNEGSKA (reference sequence). CDR3 amino acids: CSARDRRGPNIQYF. The DNA for the CDR3 is TGCAGTGCTAGAGATCGTAGGGGCCCAAACATTCAGTACTTC.

This clonotype occurred many times. This chain joins TRBV6-2 or TRBV6-3 and TRBJ2-7; weak D call: TRBD2 (6 bases). V was shortened by 5 bases and J by 2 bases, with 16 bases between the two germline ends. The V gene's germline CDR1 is MNHEY and CDR2 SVGEGT. The CDR3 runs to 15 residues. The CDR3 reads CASSQMTSPPYEQYV. The CDR3 DNA follows: TGTGCCAGCAGTCAAATGACTAGTCCCCCCTACGAGCAGTACGTC.

This clonotype has at least ten counts. The chain employs TRBV12-3 or TRBV12-4 and TRBJ2-5, with 10 positions matching TRBD2. The CDR3 contains 16 residues. V trimming: 2 bases; J trimming: 5 bases; junction bases outside the gene matches: 8. Here the CDR3 DNA reads TGTGCCAGCAGTTTACTTAATAGCGGGAGGAGGGAGACCCAGTACTTC. Protein sequence: CASSLLNSGRRETQYF.

This clonotype was detected many times. The rearrangement uses TRBV6-1 and TRBJ1-5; D remains ambiguous. Germline loops: CDR1 MNHNS, CDR2 SASEGT. This CDR3 has 17 amino acids. Trimming stripped 0 bases from V and 2 bases from J, with 14 bases between. The CDR3 region has the DNA TGTGCCAGCAGTGAAGCGGCAGGAAGGTATGGCAATCAGCCCCAGCATTTT. As protein: CASSEAAGRYGNQPQHF.

This clonotype was counted a few times. The chain carries TRBV19 and TRBJ1-2; D is unresolved. CDR3 length: 12 amino acids. With 10 bases removed from V and 7 bases from J, the gap between germline ends came to 16 bases. In germline, CDR1 is LNHDA, CDR2 SQIVND (reference sequence). CDR3 protein: CAIGHPISGYTF. For the CDR3, the DNA is TGTGCCATCGGCCACCCCATTTCTGGCTACACCTTC.

This clonotype occurred many times. The rearrangement links TRBV20-1 to TRBJ2-5; 9 bases are shared with TRBD1. J lost 5 bases, V lost 3 bases, and 7 bases had no gene match. This CDR3 comprises 14 residues. Germline V CDR1 and CDR2: DFQATT, SNEGSKA (reference sequence). CDR3 in DNA: TGCAGTGCTAGTGGGACAGGGAAGTCGGAGACCCAGTACTTC. This sequence encodes CSASGTGKSETQYF.

This clonotype has at least ten counts. The chain carries TRBV20-1 and TRBJ2-2, with D possibly TRBD2 on 6 matching bases. The CDR3 covers 13 residues. The V gene lost 3 bases and the J gene lost 8 bases, with 13 bases spanning the gap. CDR1 is DFQATT and CDR2 is SNEGSKA in the germline V gene (reference sequence). CDR3 coding DNA: TGCAGTGCTAGTGGAGGGATCGAGGGGGAGCTGTTTTTT. This sequence encodes CSASGGIEGELFF.

This clonotype was observed at least ten times. V is TRBV7-9 and J is TRBJ1-1, with D perhaps TRBD1 (6 bases). V was shortened by 4 bases and J by 6 bases, with 15 bases between the two germline ends. This CDR3 spans 14 amino acids. The germline gives CDR1 SEHNR, CDR2 FQNEAQ (reference sequence). CDR3 nucleotides: TGTGCCAGCAGCTCGTTTCGAGGACAGCCTGAAGCTTTCTTT. This codes for CASSSFRGQPEAFF.